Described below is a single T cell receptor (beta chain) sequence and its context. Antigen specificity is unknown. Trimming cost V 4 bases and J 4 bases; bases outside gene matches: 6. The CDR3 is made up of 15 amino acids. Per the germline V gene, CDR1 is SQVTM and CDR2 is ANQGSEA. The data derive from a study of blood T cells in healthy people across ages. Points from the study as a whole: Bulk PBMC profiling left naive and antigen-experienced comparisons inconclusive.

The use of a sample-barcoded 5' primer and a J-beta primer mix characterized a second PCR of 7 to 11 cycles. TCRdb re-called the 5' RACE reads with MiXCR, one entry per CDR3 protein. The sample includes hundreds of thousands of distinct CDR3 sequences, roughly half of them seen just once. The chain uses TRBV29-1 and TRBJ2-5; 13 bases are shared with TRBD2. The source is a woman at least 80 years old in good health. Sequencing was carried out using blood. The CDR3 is CSVGTSGSGRETQYF. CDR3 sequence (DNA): TGCAGCGTTGGGACTAGCGGGAGTGGGCGAGAGACCCAGTACTTC.